This TCR beta chain was sequenced for a study of T-cell reconstitution after alpha-beta-depleted transplantation in children. The library targeted TCRbeta and was prepared with unique molecular identifiers. One entry per CDR3 protein results from TCRdb running MiXCR on the PCR reads. Of 350,000 to 400,000 distinct CDR3 sequences in the sample, roughly 20% were seen once. V was shortened by 6 bases and J by 4 bases, with 10 bases between the two germline ends. The CDR3 spans 13 residues. This clonotype has only a few counts. The sequenced sample was PBMCs from the stem cell graft donor, obtained from the stem cell graft. J is TRBJ1-5 and V is TRBV12-3 or TRBV12-4; D call uncertain. The clonotype comes from a human donor who donated a stem cell graft to a child with acute myeloid leukemia. The CDR3 sequence is CASSDFQNQPQHF. CDR3 sequence (DNA): TGTGCCAGCAGCGACTTCCAGAATCAGCCCCAGCATTTT.